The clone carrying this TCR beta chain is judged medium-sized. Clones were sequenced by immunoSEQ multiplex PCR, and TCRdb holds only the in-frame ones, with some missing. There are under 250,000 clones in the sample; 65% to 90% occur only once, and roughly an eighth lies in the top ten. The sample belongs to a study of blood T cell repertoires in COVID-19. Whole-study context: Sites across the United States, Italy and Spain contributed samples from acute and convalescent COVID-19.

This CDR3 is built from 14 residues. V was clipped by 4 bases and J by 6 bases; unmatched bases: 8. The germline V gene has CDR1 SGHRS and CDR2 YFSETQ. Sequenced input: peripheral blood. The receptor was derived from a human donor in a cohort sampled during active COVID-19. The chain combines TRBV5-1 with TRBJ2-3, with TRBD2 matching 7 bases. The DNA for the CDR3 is TGCGCCAGCAGCCCCGGACTAGGAACCGATACGCAGTATTTT. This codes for CASSPGLGTDTQYF.